These 14 T cell receptor beta chains originate from one sample sequenced in a study of blood T cell repertoires in COVID-19. This table comes from immunoSEQ multiplex PCR, and its TCRdb copy is limited to in-frame clones, with some not included. The sample records 150,000 or so clones, around 84% being singletons. Sequenced: peripheral blood. These receptors were obtained from a man aged 55-75 years with active or convalescent COVID-19.

The genes are TRBV19 and TRBJ2-1; D is ambiguous. This CDR3 is 12 amino acids long. Germline V CDR1 and CDR2: LNHDA, SQIVND (reference sequence). Trimming removed 6 bases at V and 5 bases at J, with 8 bases between. This chain's CDR3 is CASRSVNNEQFF. Here the CDR3 DNA reads TGTGCCAGTAGGAGTGTCAACAATGAGCAGTTCTTC. The variable domain in full, completed from reference TRBV19 and TRBJ2-1, reads DGGITQSPKYLFRKEGQNVTLSCEQNLNHDAMYWYRQDPGQGLRLIYYSQIVNDFQKGDIAEGYSVSREKKESFPLTVTSAQKNPTAFYLCASRSVNNEQFFGPGTRLTVL.

The rearrangement joins TRBV9 to TRBJ1-6; 7 bases are shared with TRBD1. Trimming took 4 bases from V and 1 from J; bases not matched to a gene: 8. Germline CDR1 and CDR2: SGDLS and YYNGEE. The CDR3 spans 17 residues. The chain's CDR3 is CASSFEPGGSYNSPLHF. The CDR3 nucleotides are TGTGCCAGCAGCTTCGAACCAGGGGGGTCCTATAATTCACCCCTCCACTTT.

This chain connects TRBV29-1 to TRBJ1-1; D not certain. Trimming took 4 bases from V and 6 from J, leaving 12 bases between them. The CDR3 consists of 12 residues. Germline CDR1 reads SQVTM; CDR2 reads ANQGSEA. The CDR3 spells CSVVGGYSEAFF. CDR3 nucleotides: TGCAGCGTTGTGGGAGGGTACTCTGAAGCTTTCTTT.

The chain couples TRBV27 to TRBJ2-7; the D is unclear. Germline V gene lookup returns CDR1 MNHEY and CDR2 SMNVEV (reference sequence). V was clipped by 2 bases and J by 0 bases, with 8 bases between them. This CDR3 comprises 14 residues. DNA for the CDR3: TGTGCCAGCAGTTTACTGCGGAACTCCTACGAGCAGTACTTC. It translates to CASSLLRNSYEQYF.

The V and J genes are TRBV28 and TRBJ1-2; perhaps TRBD1 as D (5 bases). V lost 6 bases to trimming and J lost 0 bases, with 8 bases between them. The CDR3 sequence is 13 residues long. CDR1 and CDR2 (germline): MDHEN, SYDVKM. The CDR3 nucleotides read TGTGCCAGCAGGACAGATCCTAACTATGGCTACACCTTC. This translates into CASRTDPNYGYTF.

The chain uses TRBV6-5 and TRBJ1-5; 9 nucleotides line up with TRBD1. The CDR3 consists of 15 residues. Germline lookup yields CDR1 MNHEY and CDR2 SVGAGI. Trimming cost V 6 bases and J 4 bases; bases outside gene matches: 7. Here the CDR3 DNA reads TGTGCCAGCAGACTAGACAGGGGGGATAATCAGCCCCAGCATTTT. Translating gives CASRLDRGDNQPQHF.

This rearrangement joins TRBV6-4 to TRBJ2-3, with D possibly being TRBD2 (6 bases). The CDR3 has 14 residues. V was cut by 6 bases and J by 8 bases, with 18 bases left in between. Germline-derived CDR1 and CDR2 are MRHNA and SNTAGT. The CDR3 loop is CASRRDSQGVTQYF. CDR3 sequence (DNA): TGTGCCAGCAGACGGGACTCACAAGGGGTTACGCAGTATTTT.

The rearrangement links TRBV19 to TRBJ1-1; D unresolved. Trimming took 2 bases from V and 5 from J, leaving 15 bases between them. Germline V gene lookup returns CDR1 LNHDA and CDR2 SQIVND (reference sequence). This CDR3 spans 15 amino acids. In DNA, the CDR3 is TGTGCCAGTAGTATAATGTCCCCGGGAAAGACTGAAGCTTTCTTT. Residues: CASSIMSPGKTEAFF.

The chain couples TRBV18 to TRBJ1-6, with TRBD1 as a possible D gene (6 bases). CDR1 is KGHSH and CDR2 is LQKENI in the germline V gene. Trimming took 2 bases from V and 3 from J, leaving 8 bases between them. This CDR3 has 15 residues. CDR3 residues: CASSPGGGYNSPLHF. The CDR3 coding sequence is TGTGCCAGCTCACCAGGGGGCGGCTATAATTCACCCCTCCACTTT. Full variable domain (outside the CDR3, taken from reference TRBV18 and TRBJ1-6): NAGVMQNPRHLVRRRGQEARLRCSPMKGHSHVYWYRQLPEEGLKFMVYLQKENIIDESGMPKERFSAEFPKEGPSILRIQQVVRGDSAAYFCASSPGGGYNSPLHFGNGTRLTVT.

The chain employs TRBV19 and TRBJ2-6, with 9 bases that match TRBD2. The trim removed 7 bases at V and 0 bases at J, leaving 10 bases unmatched. CDR1 LNHDA and CDR2 SQIVND come from the germline V gene (reference sequence). This CDR3 spans 18 amino acids. The CDR3 region has the DNA TGTGCCAGTAACCCGCGGGAGGGGGAGTACTCTGGGGCCAACGTCCTGACTTTC. Translated: CASNPREGEYSGANVLTF.

The genes are TRBV19 and TRBJ2-2, with D possibly being TRBD2 (6 bases). Trimming stripped 2 bases from V and 0 bases from J, with 10 bases between. This CDR3 is built from 16 residues. Germline V gene lookup returns CDR1 LNHDA and CDR2 SQIVND (reference sequence). The CDR3 sequence: CASSIMGTSNTGELFF. The CDR3 bases are TGTGCCAGTAGTATAATGGGGACTTCGAACACCGGGGAGCTGTTTTTT.

This chain links TRBV28 with TRBJ1-3; D gene unclear. This CDR3 comprises 13 residues. Germline CDR1 reads MDHEN; CDR2 reads SYDVKM. V was clipped by 5 bases and J by 1 base, with 6 bases between them. CDR3 protein: CASSAESGNTIYF. CDR3 sequence (DNA): TGTGCCAGCAGTGCGGAATCTGGAAACACCATATATTTT.

This clone has only a few counts. The rearrangement joins TRBV18 to TRBJ1-5; 9 bases map to TRBD1. Germline trimming cut 0 bases from V and 1 base from J; bases unmatched to any gene: 1. The CDR3 is 16 residues long. Germline CDR1 and CDR2: KGHSH and LQKENI. The CDR3 DNA reads TGTGCCAGCTCACCACCGGGACAGGGAAGCAATCAGCCCCAGCATTTT. Its protein is CASSPPGQGSNQPQHF.

The chain carries TRBV5-8 and TRBJ1-6; a weak D match, TRBD1 (6 bases). This CDR3 has 16 residues. Trimming shortened V by 3 bases and J by 8 bases, and 18 bases separated the two germline ends. The V gene's germline CDR1 is SGHTS and CDR2 YDEGEE. The CDR3 reads CASSSTGPLGDSPLHF. CDR3 nucleotide sequence: TGTGCCAGCAGCTCAACAGGGCCCTTAGGCGATTCACCCCTCCACTTT.